This entry features one T cell receptor beta chain sequence. Its antigen is still unknown. The entry originates in a study of Ad26.COV2.S vaccination and SARS-CoV-2 variants. General observations from the study: Using TCR breadth and depth analyses may have led to underestimated total T cell responses. Spike-specific TCR breadth ran higher among vaccine recipients than placebo recipients. Across vaccine and placebo recipients, the breadth of non-spike TCRs was similar. Substantial response breadth was reportedly seen for spike-specific CD8+ and CD4+ T cells after vaccination.

V lost 1 base and J lost 3, with 13 bases in between. This CDR3 region has 16 residues. Germline-derived CDR1 and CDR2 are LGHNA and YSLEER. Generated by immunoSEQ multiplex PCR, the TCRdb table keeps only in-frame clones and is missing some. The sample lists about 350,000 clones, about 91% occurring once. The sequence came from a human donor who had recovered from COVID-19. The chain is built from TRBV4-3 and TRBJ2-1; D unclear. Specimen: peripheral blood, collected after recovery from COVID-19. For the CDR3, the DNA is TGCGCCAGCAGCCAAGCTCCGTATGACAACTACAATGAGCAGTTCTTC. Translating it yields CASSQAPYDNYNEQFF.